This T cell receptor (beta chain) is from a study of cytomegalovirus exposure and HLA in healthy donors. Only a few counts were recorded for this clone. Looked up from germline, CDR1 is SQVTM and CDR2 is ANQGSEA. CDR3 length equals 15 residues. The ends lost 7 bases at V and 0 bases at J; junction bases unmatched: 7. Researchers ran the PCR with 60 Vbeta and 13 Jbeta primers. Method: immunoSEQ multiplex PCR; TCRdb's copy keeps in-frame clones and lacks some. Here the sample spans about 180,000 clones, roughly 79% being singletons. The genes are TRBV29-1 and TRBJ2-1; TRBD1 matches 9 bases. The clonotype was recovered from a man aged 25-45 years in good health and CMV-seronegative. The material sequenced was PBMCs. The CDR3 region is CSDRTGVLSYNEQFF. The CDR3 DNA reads TGCAGCGATCGGACAGGGGTGCTCTCCTACAATGAGCAGTTCTTC.